This TCR beta chain was profiled in a study of blood T cells in healthy people across ages. Across the whole study: Template switching caught about one barcoded beta molecule for each two T cells.

Combining a sample-barcoded 5' primer with a J-beta primer mix, a second PCR ran for about 7 to 11 cycles. Using its own MiXCR run on the 5' RACE reads, TCRdb lists one record per CDR3 protein. The table has 600,000 to 1,000,000 distinct CDR3 sequences, about 62% seen once. Germline CDR1 is GTSNPN and CDR2 is SVGIG (reference sequence). The CDR3 is 13 residues long. The germline V and J ends were trimmed by 3 bases and 2 bases, with 11 bases remaining between them. The clonotype originates from a man younger than 40 in good health. The gene calls are TRBV30 and TRBJ2-7; D possibly matches TRBD1 or TRBD2 (5 bases each). Specimen: blood. In DNA form, the CDR3 reads TGTGCCTGGAGGAGGGACGTAACCTACGAGCAGTACTTC. It specifies CAWRRDVTYEQYF.